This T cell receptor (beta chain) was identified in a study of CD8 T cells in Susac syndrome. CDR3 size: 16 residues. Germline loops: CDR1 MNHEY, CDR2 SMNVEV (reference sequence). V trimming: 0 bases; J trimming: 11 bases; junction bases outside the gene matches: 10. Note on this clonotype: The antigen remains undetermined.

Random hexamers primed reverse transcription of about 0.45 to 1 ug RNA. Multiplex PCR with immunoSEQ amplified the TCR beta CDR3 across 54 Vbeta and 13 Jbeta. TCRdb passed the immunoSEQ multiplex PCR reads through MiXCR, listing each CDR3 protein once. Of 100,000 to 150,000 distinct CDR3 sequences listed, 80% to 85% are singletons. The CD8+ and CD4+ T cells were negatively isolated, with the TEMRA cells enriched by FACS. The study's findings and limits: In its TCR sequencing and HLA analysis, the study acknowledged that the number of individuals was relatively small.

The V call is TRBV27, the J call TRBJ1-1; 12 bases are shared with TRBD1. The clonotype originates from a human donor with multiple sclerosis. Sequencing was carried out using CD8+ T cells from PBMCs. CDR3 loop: CASSLSAGTGGRGAFF. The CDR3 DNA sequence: TGTGCCAGCAGTTTATCCGCCGGGACAGGGGGCCGTGGGGCTTTCTTT.